The sequence of this T cell receptor beta chain was determined in a study of blood T cell repertoires in COVID-19. Study-level information: Donors in the United States, Italy and Spain gave samples during acute or convalescent COVID-19. The cDNA or gDNA used as material had been derived from T cells, B-cell-depleted T cells, or PBMCs.

This clone was seen a few times. Authors' analysis steps: Estimates of nucleated cell counts were drawn from the amplification of reference gene primers. Sequenced by immunoSEQ multiplex PCR; TCRdb stores in-frame clones only, minus some. V, J and clone size are taken as reported in that table, and D and trimming were inferred from the DNA itself. Seen here are 78,000 or so clones, about nine tenths observed once, and the top ten hold around 5%. The V end lost 4 bases, the J end lost 7 bases, and 16 bases lay between the germline ends. The CDR3 covers 15 residues. Germline CDR1 is ENHRY and CDR2 is SYGVKD.

This chain connects TRBV10-3 to TRBJ1-4, with D perhaps matching TRBD1 (5 bases). Sequences were obtained from peripheral blood. The TCR originated in a man aged 50 to 60 with active or convalescent COVID-19. The CDR3 DNA reads TGTGCCATCAGTGCACACGGGGGGAACCCTGAAAAACTGTTTTTT. This sequence encodes CAISAHGGNPEKLFF.